Below, one T cell receptor (beta chain) is given with its context. The antigen remains unidentified. This entry is derived from a study of PD-L1 blockade in urothelial cancer. Study background: Male sex and bladder-origin urothelial cancer were recorded for about 90% of the roughly 30 patients.

Points from the study as a whole: Tumor-linked clones in blood grew more by 3 weeks in durable-benefit patients.

Germline V lookup: CDR1 LNHDA, CDR2 SQIVND (reference sequence). V was shortened by 1 base and J by 0 bases, with 9 bases between the two germline ends. This CDR3 comprises 16 residues. Sequencing was performed with immunoSEQ multiplex PCR; in TCRdb, only in-frame clones are kept and a portion is missing. The table has under 40,000 clones, around 90% seen once. The sequence came from a man between 65 and 85 years old with urothelial cancer. This material consisted of PBMCs, taken around atezolizumab (anti-PD-L1) treatment. The chain is built from TRBV19 and TRBJ2-2; a possible D gene is TRBD1 (6 bases). The CDR3 coding sequence is TGTGCCAGTAGTATAGGGGCAGGGGCGAACACCGGGGAGCTGTTTTTT. It specifies CASSIGAGANTGELFF.